The source of this T cell receptor (beta chain) is a study of early T cells in non-severe SARS-CoV-2 infection. Overall study results and limits: In VDJdb matching, anti-spike CD8 responses were favored while private and CD4 specificities went missing.

This clonotype was seen a few times. Its antigen is unknown. The V gene's germline CDR1 is MGHRA and CDR2 YSYEKL. The V end was cut by 3 bases, the J end by 6 bases, with 24 bases between. This CDR3 is built from 17 residues. From the 5' RACE reads, TCRdb called clonotypes with MiXCR, one entry per CDR3 protein. Here the sample spans tens of thousands of distinct CDR3 sequences, about 10% being singletons. Source material: whole blood. J is TRBJ2-7 and V is TRBV4-1; D may be TRBD2 (5 bases). The clonotype originates from an adult who was a healthcare worker with PCR-confirmed SARS-CoV-2 infection or an uninfected control (not recorded which). The CDR3 region has the DNA TGCGCCAGCAGCCAGGCCTACTTGGTAGCGACCCGAAGCGAGCAGTACTTC. The encoded protein is CASSQAYLVATRSEQYF.